The 4 T cell receptor beta chains in this list originate from one sample, sequenced in a study of blood T cell repertoires in COVID-19. Method: immunoSEQ multiplex PCR; TCRdb's copy keeps in-frame clones and lacks some. The data show 88,000 or so clones, around four fifths seen once. Sequencing used peripheral blood. Receptors were obtained from a human donor in a cohort sampled during active COVID-19.

This clone came up once. In nucleotides, the CDR3 is TGTGCCAGCAGTGAAGGCAGGTCCATATATTACGAGCAGTACTTC. Amino acids: CASSEGRSIYYEQYF. The chain links TRBV2 to TRBJ2-7; D unclear. Trimming took off 1 base at V and 4 bases at J, with 14 bases between the two ends. The length of the CDR3 is 15 residues. Germline V lookup: CDR1 SNHLY, CDR2 FYNNEI.

The J gene is TRBJ2-7, the V gene TRBV19; TRBD2 matches 9 bases. This CDR3 comprises 15 residues. V lost 5 bases to trimming and J lost 1 base; unmatched junction nucleotides: 6. The germline V gene encodes CDR1 LNHDA and CDR2 SQIVND (reference sequence). The DNA for the CDR3 is TGTGCCAGTAGTTCCTCTCTAGCGGGGTCCTACGAGCAGTACTTC. Translation: CASSSSLAGSYEQYF.

The chain's CDR3 is CASSEWGVGPQHF. Written as DNA, the CDR3 is TGTGCCAGCAGTGAATGGGGGGTTGGCCCCCAGCATTTT. V is TRBV25-1 and J is TRBJ1-5; D is possibly TRBD1 (5 bases). V was clipped by 1 base and J by 10 bases, with 11 bases between them. This CDR3 is built from 13 residues. CDR1 MGHDK and CDR2 SYGVNS come from the germline V gene.

V is TRBV19 and J is TRBJ2-5, with TRBD1 matching 12 bases. Germline CDR1 and CDR2: LNHDA and SQIVND (reference sequence). This CDR3 has 16 residues. Germline trimming cut 7 bases from V and 4 bases from J; bases unmatched to any gene: 10. This CDR3 is CASTGTGGAKGETQYF. The CDR3 DNA reads TGTGCCAGTACCGGGACAGGGGGCGCGAAAGGAGAGACCCAGTACTTC.